The clone carrying this TCR beta chain has at least ten counts. CDR3 length: 15 amino acids. Germline CDR1 and CDR2: SQVTM and ANQGSEA. Trimming stripped 4 bases from V and 0 bases from J, with 15 bases between. Amplifying from RNA transcripts, the study obtained TCR beta CDR3 regions. An opening RT-PCR round employed HTBI primers and preceded a second-round multiplex PCR. Via MiXCR, TCRdb re-called the multiplex PCR reads, giving one row per CDR3 protein. The profile covers about 740,000 distinct CDR3 sequences, with around 40% appearing a single time and approximately 46% taken by the ten largest. Isolation of PBMCs was performed using about 9.9 ml of fresh peripheral blood. This record comes from a study of Graves' ophthalmopathy and Graves' hyperthyroidism. At the level of the study: Before any treatment was given, at initial diagnosis, peripheral blood was collected.

The specimen was peripheral blood. The clonotype was recovered from an adult man with Graves' ophthalmopathy. This chain connects TRBV29-1 to TRBJ1-1; the D gene is possibly TRBD1 (5 bases). The CDR3 spells CSVGWVGLMNTEAFF. The CDR3 DNA is TGCAGCGTTGGGTGGGTGGGACTCATGAACACTGAAGCTTTCTTT. Supplemented by reference TRBV29-1 and TRBJ1-1, the full variable domain reads SAVISQKPSRDICQRGTSLTIQCQVDSQVTMMFWYRQQPGQSLTLIATANQGSEATYESGFVIDKFPISRPNLTFSTLTVSNMSPEDSSIYLCSVGWVGLMNTEAFFGQGTRLTVV.